The rows below give T cell receptor beta chains drawn from one sample of a study of blood T cell repertoires in COVID-19. Assay used: immunoSEQ multiplex PCR; TCRdb lists only in-frame clones, some missing. The table includes hundreds of thousands of clones, approximately 86% detected once. The sequencing input was peripheral blood. The origin of the receptors is a woman younger than 45 with acute or convalescent COVID-19. CDR3s include the opening cysteine and the closing phenylalanine or tryptophan. Each record gives: D gene, J gene, clone size, V gene, CDR3 protein, CDR3 DNA. D genes are given only for firm matches. Rows may omit the clone size; those that give it use once, few, many or a size class.

d_gene: .; j_gene: TRBJ1-1; abundance: .; v_gene: TRBV7-9; CDR3aa: CASSTQGPTEAFF; CDR3nt: TGTGCCAGCAGCACCCAGGGGCCCACTGAAGCTTTCTTT
d_gene: .; j_gene: TRBJ1-1; abundance: .; v_gene: TRBV24-1; CDR3aa: CATSFHHAFF; CDR3nt: TGTGCCACCAGTTTCCATCATGCTTTCTTT
d_gene: .; j_gene: TRBJ1-1; abundance: .; v_gene: TRBV11-2; CDR3aa: CASSVRVGNTEAFF; CDR3nt: TGTGCCAGCAGCGTCAGGGTTGGGAACACTGAAGCTTTCTTT
d_gene: .; j_gene: TRBJ1-4; abundance: .; v_gene: TRBV6-1; CDR3aa: CASSEGIRNEKLFF; CDR3nt: TGTGCCAGCAGTGAAGGGATCAGGAATGAAAAACTGTTTTTT
d_gene: .; j_gene: TRBJ1-1; abundance: .; v_gene: TRBV30; CDR3aa: CAWSPGYDAEAFF; CDR3nt: TGTGCCTGGAGTCCAGGGTATGATGCTGAAGCTTTCTTT
d_gene: .; j_gene: TRBJ1-1; abundance: .; v_gene: TRBV29-1; CDR3aa: CSVEPRSNTEAFF; CDR3nt: TGCAGCGTTGAACCTCGGTCTAACACTGAAGCTTTCTTT
d_gene: TRBD1; j_gene: TRBJ1-5; abundance: once; v_gene: TRBV5-6; CDR3aa: CASSPFAGQNQPQHF; CDR3nt: TGTGCCAGCAGCCCTTTTGCGGGACAGAATCAGCCCCAGCATTTT
d_gene: TRBD1; j_gene: TRBJ1-1; abundance: .; v_gene: TRBV4-3; CDR3aa: CASSPLPPGTENTEAFF; CDR3nt: TGCGCCAGCAGCCCCCTCCCTCCCGGGACAGAGAACACTGAAGCTTTCTTT
d_gene: TRBD1; j_gene: TRBJ2-5; abundance: .; v_gene: TRBV6-6; CDR3aa: CASRNRDRGALETQYF; CDR3nt: TGTGCCAGCAGGAACCGGGACAGGGGGGCTCTAGAGACCCAGTACTTC
d_gene: TRBD1; j_gene: TRBJ1-1; abundance: few; v_gene: TRBV5-8; CDR3aa: CASRKTGGWGTEAFF; CDR3nt: TGTGCCAGCAGGAAAACAGGGGGCTGGGGCACTGAAGCTTTCTTT
d_gene: TRBD2; j_gene: TRBJ2-4; abundance: once; v_gene: TRBV19; CDR3aa: CASSISRGGDRTTPSIAKNIQYF; CDR3nt: TGTGCCAGTAGTATCTCCCGGGGGGGGGACCGCACAACCCCATCGATAGCCAAAAACATTCAGTACTTC
d_gene: .; j_gene: TRBJ2-6; abundance: .; v_gene: TRBV19; CDR3aa: CATRTVHGANVLTF; CDR3nt: TGTGCCACCAGGACAGTCCATGGGGCCAACGTCCTGACTTTC
d_gene: TRBD1; j_gene: TRBJ1-2; abundance: .; v_gene: TRBV27; CDR3aa: CASSLDRGYGYTF; CDR3nt: TGTGCCAGCAGTTTGGACAGGGGTTATGGCTACACCTTC
d_gene: TRBD2; j_gene: TRBJ2-1; abundance: .; v_gene: TRBV4-1; CDR3aa: CASSQVEGAGSYNEQFF; CDR3nt: TGCGCCAGCAGCCAAGTTGAGGGAGCGGGAAGCTACAATGAGCAGTTCTTC
d_gene: TRBD1; j_gene: TRBJ1-5; abundance: .; v_gene: TRBV2; CDR3aa: CASSPDRVGQPQHF; CDR3nt: TGTGCCAGCAGTCCGGACAGGGTAGGTCAGCCCCAGCATTTT
d_gene: .; j_gene: TRBJ1-1; abundance: few; v_gene: TRBV7-9; CDR3aa: CATSGSNTEAFF; CDR3nt: TGTGCCACCTCAGGGTCTAACACTGAAGCTTTCTTT
d_gene: TRBD2; j_gene: TRBJ2-5; abundance: .; v_gene: TRBV5-1; CDR3aa: CASSPGLAGPIGETQYF; CDR3nt: TGCGCCAGCAGCCCAGGACTAGCGGGCCCGATAGGGGAGACCCAGTACTTC
d_gene: TRBD1; j_gene: TRBJ2-7; abundance: once; v_gene: TRBV27; CDR3aa: CASSDRAYSYEQYF; CDR3nt: TGTGCCAGCAGTGACAGGGCGTACTCCTACGAGCAGTACTTC
d_gene: TRBD2; j_gene: TRBJ2-3; abundance: .; v_gene: TRBV27; CDR3aa: CASSLIREGLAGRYTDTQYF; CDR3nt: TGTGCCAGCAGTTTAATTAGGGAAGGACTAGCGGGACGCTACACAGATACGCAGTATTTT
d_gene: .; j_gene: TRBJ1-4; abundance: .; v_gene: TRBV5-3; CDR3aa: CARSLGFGEPNEKLFF; CDR3nt: TGTGCCAGAAGCTTGGGGTTCGGGGAGCCAAATGAAAAACTGTTTTTT
d_gene: TRBD2; j_gene: TRBJ2-2; abundance: .; v_gene: TRBV11-2; CDR3aa: CASTGGLAGGPFAGELFF; CDR3nt: TGTGCCAGCACCGGAGGGCTAGCGGGAGGGCCCTTCGCCGGGGAGCTGTTTTTT
d_gene: .; j_gene: TRBJ1-1; abundance: once; v_gene: TRBV19; CDR3aa: CASSLGTEAFF; CDR3nt: TGTGCCAGTAGCCTAGGGACAGAAGCTTTCTTT
d_gene: .; j_gene: TRBJ2-7; abundance: .; v_gene: TRBV18; CDR3aa: CASSPRLQGINEQYF; CDR3nt: TGTGCCAGCTCACCACGGTTGCAGGGGATCAACGAGCAGTACTTC
d_gene: TRBD1; j_gene: TRBJ1-2; abundance: .; v_gene: TRBV29-1; CDR3aa: CSVGDRGNYGYTF; CDR3nt: TGCAGCGTGGGGGACAGGGGGAACTATGGCTACACCTTC
d_gene: .; j_gene: TRBJ1-5; abundance: .; v_gene: TRBV2; CDR3aa: CASSEGQVSNQPQHF; CDR3nt: TGTGCCAGCAGTGAAGGGCAGGTTAGCAATCAGCCCCAGCATTTT
d_gene: TRBD1; j_gene: TRBJ2-7; abundance: .; v_gene: TRBV3-1/TRBV3-2; CDR3aa: CASSRTGDSYEQYF; CDR3nt: TGTGCCAGCAGCCGGACAGGGGACTCCTACGAGCAGTACTTC
d_gene: TRBD2; j_gene: TRBJ2-1; abundance: .; v_gene: TRBV7-2; CDR3aa: CASSSGLAVYNEQFF; CDR3nt: TGTGCCAGCAGCTCGGGACTAGCGGTCTACAATGAGCAGTTCTTC
d_gene: TRBD2; j_gene: TRBJ2-2; abundance: .; v_gene: TRBV5-6; CDR3aa: CASSLRTSGRVGELFF; CDR3nt: TGTGCCAGCAGCTTACGGACTAGCGGAAGGGTCGGGGAGCTGTTTTTT
d_gene: .; j_gene: TRBJ1-6; abundance: .; v_gene: TRBV4-1; CDR3aa: CASSQGAGLNSPLHF; CDR3nt: TGCGCCAGCAGCCAAGGCGCAGGGTTAAATTCACCCCTCCACTTT
d_gene: .; j_gene: TRBJ2-7; abundance: .; v_gene: TRBV20-1; CDR3aa: CSAREHYEQYF; CDR3nt: TGCAGTGCTAGAGAACACTACGAGCAGTACTTC
d_gene: .; j_gene: TRBJ1-6; abundance: .; v_gene: TRBV19; CDR3aa: CASRNPGLRSPLHF; CDR3nt: TGTGCCAGTAGGAACCCGGGACTCAGGTCACCCCTCCACTTT
d_gene: .; j_gene: TRBJ2-1; abundance: .; v_gene: TRBV7-2; CDR3aa: CASSLLLLPRRSHNEQFF; CDR3nt: TGTGCCAGCAGCTTATTACTTCTCCCCCGGAGGTCTCACAATGAGCAGTTCTTC
d_gene: TRBD1; j_gene: TRBJ1-1; abundance: .; v_gene: TRBV9; CDR3aa: CASSPRQGFNTEAFF; CDR3nt: TGTGCCAGCAGCCCCCGACAGGGGTTTAACACTGAAGCTTTCTTT
d_gene: .; j_gene: TRBJ2-7; abundance: .; v_gene: TRBV24-1; CDR3aa: CATSDAGSEYEQYF; CDR3nt: TGTGCCACCAGTGATGCGGGGTCGGAGTACGAGCAGTACTTC
d_gene: .; j_gene: TRBJ1-6; abundance: .; v_gene: TRBV19; CDR3aa: CASSPGQNSPLHF; CDR3nt: TGTGCCAGTAGTCCGGGACAAAATTCACCCCTCCACTTT
d_gene: .; j_gene: TRBJ2-2; abundance: .; v_gene: TRBV7-7; CDR3aa: CASSSTRGGNTGELFF; CDR3nt: TGTGCCAGCAGCTCGACCAGGGGCGGGAACACCGGGGAGCTGTTTTTT
d_gene: TRBD2; j_gene: TRBJ2-2; abundance: few; v_gene: TRBV7-2; CDR3aa: CASSLVAGVLTGELFF; CDR3nt: TGTGCCAGCAGCTTAGTAGCGGGAGTCCTTACCGGGGAGCTGTTTTTT
d_gene: .; j_gene: TRBJ1-1; abundance: .; v_gene: TRBV29-1; CDR3aa: CSVEGQYIEAFF; CDR3nt: TGCAGCGTTGAAGGGCAGTACATCGAAGCTTTCTTT
d_gene: .; j_gene: TRBJ1-6; abundance: .; v_gene: TRBV9; CDR3aa: CASSVGQRHSPLHF; CDR3nt: TGTGCCAGCAGCGTAGGACAGCGTCATTCACCCCTCCACTTT
d_gene: TRBD2; j_gene: TRBJ2-1; abundance: .; v_gene: TRBV5-1; CDR3aa: CASSLQLAGARYNEQFF; CDR3nt: TGCGCCAGCAGCTTGCAACTAGCGGGAGCGCGTTACAATGAGCAGTTCTTC
d_gene: .; j_gene: TRBJ1-1; abundance: .; v_gene: TRBV30; CDR3aa: CAWIIQGPFTEAFF; CDR3nt: TGTGCCTGGATCATTCAGGGGCCTTTCACTGAAGCTTTCTTT
d_gene: .; j_gene: TRBJ2-7; abundance: .; v_gene: TRBV11-3; CDR3aa: CASSQRGGRGGPPYEQYF; CDR3nt: TGTGCCAGCAGCCAACGTGGGGGGAGAGGAGGTCCCCCTTACGAGCAGTACTTC
d_gene: TRBD2; j_gene: TRBJ2-7; abundance: .; v_gene: TRBV7-2; CDR3aa: CASSLEGLAAYEQYF; CDR3nt: TGTGCCAGCAGTCTAGAGGGGCTAGCGGCCTACGAGCAGTACTTC
d_gene: .; j_gene: TRBJ1-1; abundance: .; v_gene: TRBV23-1; CDR3aa: CASSQSARLKPCGMNTEAFF; CDR3nt: TGCGCCAGCAGTCAATCGGCCAGGCTCAAACCATGTGGCATGAACACTGAAGCTTTCTTT
d_gene: TRBD2; j_gene: TRBJ2-3; abundance: few; v_gene: TRBV3-1/TRBV3-2; CDR3aa: CASSQDLAGPTDTQYF; CDR3nt: TGTGCCAGCAGCCAAGATCTAGCGGGGCCCACAGATACGCAGTATTTT
d_gene: .; j_gene: TRBJ1-3; abundance: few; v_gene: TRBV9; CDR3aa: CASSVEPGVSGNTIYF; CDR3nt: TGTGCCAGCAGCGTAGAACCCGGGGTCTCTGGAAACACCATATATTTT
d_gene: .; j_gene: TRBJ1-6; abundance: .; v_gene: TRBV27; CDR3aa: CASSRKGGNSPLHF; CDR3nt: TGTGCCAGCAGTCGGAAGGGCGGGAATTCACCCCTCCACTTT
d_gene: TRBD2; j_gene: TRBJ2-3; abundance: .; v_gene: TRBV15; CDR3aa: CATSRDLRTSGSSRTDTQYF; CDR3nt: TGTGCCACCAGCAGAGATCTCCGGACTAGCGGGAGCAGTCGCACAGATACGCAGTATTTT
d_gene: .; j_gene: TRBJ1-4; abundance: .; v_gene: TRBV30; CDR3aa: CAWRQYREEKLFF; CDR3nt: TGTGCCTGGAGGCAATACAGGGAGGAAAAACTGTTTTTT
d_gene: .; j_gene: TRBJ1-3; abundance: .; v_gene: TRBV27; CDR3aa: CASRRSGASGNTIYF; CDR3nt: TGTGCCAGCAGACGGTCAGGGGCTTCTGGAAACACCATATATTTT
d_gene: .; j_gene: TRBJ1-4; abundance: .; v_gene: TRBV5-6; CDR3aa: CASTLPRTNEKLFF; CDR3nt: TGTGCCAGCACCTTACCTAGAACTAATGAAAAACTGTTTTTT
d_gene: .; j_gene: TRBJ2-3; abundance: .; v_gene: TRBV4-2; CDR3aa: CASSQEGQATDTQYF; CDR3nt: TGTGCCAGCAGCCAAGAAGGTCAAGCGACGGATACGCAGTATTTT
d_gene: .; j_gene: TRBJ2-7; abundance: .; v_gene: TRBV15; CDR3aa: CATSREVGVSTYEQYF; CDR3nt: TGTGCCACCAGCAGAGAGGTCGGGGTTTCCACCTACGAGCAGTACTTC
d_gene: TRBD2; j_gene: TRBJ2-3; abundance: .; v_gene: TRBV2; CDR3aa: CASMGLATTDTQYF; CDR3nt: TGTGCCAGCATGGGACTAGCGACCACAGATACGCAGTATTTT
d_gene: TRBD1; j_gene: TRBJ2-5; abundance: .; v_gene: TRBV2; CDR3aa: CASRRDLTGGRETQYF; CDR3nt: TGTGCCAGCAGGCGAGATTTGACAGGGGGACGAGAGACCCAGTACTTC
d_gene: TRBD1; j_gene: TRBJ2-6; abundance: .; v_gene: TRBV18; CDR3aa: CASSLRTGDPSGANVLTF; CDR3nt: TGTGCCAGCTCACTCCGGACAGGGGATCCATCTGGGGCCAACGTCCTGACTTTC
d_gene: .; j_gene: TRBJ2-7; abundance: .; v_gene: TRBV7-2; CDR3aa: CASSLAGAGSYEQYF; CDR3nt: TGTGCCAGCAGCTTAGCGGGGGCAGGCTCCTACGAGCAGTACTTC
d_gene: .; j_gene: TRBJ1-1; abundance: .; v_gene: TRBV18; CDR3aa: CASSSKAAGVNTEAFF; CDR3nt: TGTGCCAGCTCATCGAAAGCCGCAGGGGTGAACACTGAAGCTTTCTTT
d_gene: .; j_gene: TRBJ2-7; abundance: .; v_gene: TRBV6-5; CDR3aa: CASSSGAYEQYF; CDR3nt: TGTGCCAGCTCCAGCGGAGCCTACGAGCAGTACTTC
d_gene: TRBD2; j_gene: TRBJ2-2; abundance: .; v_gene: TRBV7-2; CDR3aa: CASSFSTSGAYTGELFF; CDR3nt: TGTGCCAGCAGCTTCTCTACTAGCGGGGCTTACACCGGGGAGCTGTTTTTT